Listed here are 27 T cell receptor beta chains from one sample, sequenced in a study of blood T cell repertoires in COVID-19. Here immunoSEQ multiplex PCR was the method, and the copy in TCRdb shows in-frame clones only, minus some. The sample yields over 100,000 clones, 86% seen once. The sequenced sample was peripheral blood. The receptors shown here come from a man in his forties with acute or convalescent COVID-19.

This chain links TRBV3-1 (or the pseudogene TRBV3-2) with TRBJ1-3, with 7 nucleotides matching TRBD1. Per germline, CDR1 LGHDT and CDR2 YNNKEL (reference sequence). The CDR3 extends over 14 amino acids. V was pared by 4 bases and J by 6 bases, with 6 bases of the junction left unmatched. CDR3: CASSLTGEKNTIYF. In nucleotides, the CDR3 is TGTGCCAGCAGCCTTACAGGGGAAAAAAACACCATATATTTT.

This chain's CDR3 is CASSQGHGLREQYF. CDR3 DNA: TGTGCCAGCTCACAGGGACACGGACTGAGAGAGCAGTACTTC. The rearrangement links TRBV18 to TRBJ2-7; the D gene is possibly TRBD1 (6 bases). The germline V and J ends were trimmed by 4 bases and 7 bases, with 17 bases remaining between them. The germline gives CDR1 KGHSH, CDR2 LQKENI. CDR3 size: 14 residues. Variable domain in full (rest from reference TRBV18 and TRBJ2-7): NAGVMQNPRHLVRRRGQEARLRCSPMKGHSHVYWYRQLPEEGLKFMVYLQKENIIDESGMPKERFSAEFPKEGPSILRIQQVVRGDSAAYFCASSQGHGLREQYFGPGTRLTVT.

The chain employs TRBV14 and TRBJ2-7; 16 nucleotides agree with TRBD2. Germline CDR1 reads SGHDN; CDR2 reads FVKESK. V shed 0 bases, J shed 2 bases, and the junction held 1 base outside the gene matches. The CDR3 loop spans 17 amino acids. The CDR3 here is CASSQDGTSGRAYEQYF. As DNA, the CDR3 is TGTGCCAGCAGCCAAGATGGGACTAGCGGGAGGGCCTACGAGCAGTACTTC.

The CDR3 protein is CASSPEIRSQETQYF. The CDR3 DNA follows: TGTGCCAGTAGTCCCGAAATCAGAAGCCAAGAGACCCAGTACTTC. The chain links TRBV19 to TRBJ2-5; D unresolved. This CDR3 has 15 residues. The V gene lost 5 bases and the J gene lost 1 base, with 14 bases spanning the gap. CDR1 and CDR2 (germline): LNHDA, SQIVND (reference sequence).

This chain uses TRBV6-1 with TRBJ1-4; the D gene is possibly TRBD1 (5 bases). Deletions cut 2 bases from V and 4 bases from J, with 8 bases between. This CDR3 region has 14 residues. Germline V CDR1 and CDR2: MNHNS, SASEGT. The CDR3 DNA follows: TGTGCCAGCAGTGAAAACAGGATTAATGAAAAACTGTTTTTT. Protein sequence: CASSENRINEKLFF.

This chain joins TRBV18 and TRBJ1-1, with TRBD1 matching 8 bases. Germline lookup yields CDR1 KGHSH and CDR2 LQKENI. This CDR3 contains 15 residues. After removal of 4 bases from V and 2 bases from J, the junction contained 6 bases not matched to a gene. The CDR3 DNA is TGTGCCAGCTCACGGGACAGGCAAGGTAACACTGAAGCTTTCTTT. Translated: CASSRDRQGNTEAFF.

The chain uses TRBV30 and TRBJ1-1, with D tentatively TRBD1 (6 bases). Germline CDR1 GTSNPN, CDR2 SVGIG (reference sequence). V was clipped by 4 bases and J by 1 base, with 7 bases between them. The CDR3 extends over 12 amino acids. The CDR3 reads CAWTGQNTEAFF. The CDR3 nucleotides are TGTGCCTGGACGGGACAGAACACTGAAGCTTTCTTT.

The chain has TRBV11-3 and TRBJ2-1; TRBD2 matches at 8 bases. CDR1 is SGHNT, CDR2 YENEEA, per germline. This CDR3 is built from 16 residues. Germline trimming cut 1 base from V and 6 bases from J; bases unmatched to any gene: 8. This CDR3 reads CASSLGRAGALNEQFF. The CDR3 region has the DNA TGTGCCAGCAGCTTAGGGAGAGCGGGGGCCCTCAATGAGCAGTTCTTC.

The chain employs TRBV11-1 and TRBJ2-5; D possibly corresponds to TRBD2 (7 bases). The CDR3 is 15 amino acids. The ends were cut back, 1 base at V and 6 bases at J, with 15 bases in the middle. The V gene's germline CDR1 is SGHAT and CDR2 FQDESV (reference sequence). This chain's CDR3 is CASSLEGGPFKTQYF. The CDR3 region has the DNA TGTGCCAGCAGCTTAGAGGGGGGGCCTTTTAAGACCCAGTACTTC.

As DNA, the CDR3 is TGCGCCAGCAGCATTCCCGGGACACAGCAGTTCTTC. Its protein product is CASSIPGTQQFF. The chain is built from TRBV5-1 and TRBJ2-1, with a weak D call TRBD1 (6 bases). This CDR3 spans 12 amino acids. The germline V and J ends were trimmed by 4 bases and 11 bases, with 13 bases remaining between them. CDR1 is SGHRS and CDR2 is YFSETQ in the germline V gene.

The rearrangement uses TRBV13 and TRBJ2-3, with TRBD2 matching 9 bases. CDR1 and CDR2 (germline): PRHDT, FYEKMQ (reference sequence). Trimming cost V 2 bases and J 4 bases; bases outside gene matches: 4. The CDR3 length is 15 residues. This CDR3 is CASSLRGRVSDTQYF. CDR3 sequence (DNA): TGTGCCAGCAGCTTACGCGGGAGGGTGTCAGATACGCAGTATTTT.

This clone was recorded a few times. J is TRBJ2-5 and V is TRBV7-2, with D perhaps TRBD2 (5 bases). Germline CDR1 SGHTA, CDR2 FQGNSA. CDR3 length: 15 residues. V shed 7 bases and J shed 2 bases, with 17 bases lying between them. CDR3 DNA sequence: TGTGCCAGCATAGTATTCGGCTCGGGACAAGAGACCCAGTACTTC. Translating gives CASIVFGSGQETQYF.

The chain recombines TRBV6-2 or TRBV6-3 with TRBJ1-1; D may be TRBD1 (5 bases). This CDR3 has 14 residues. Germline CDR1 MNHEY, CDR2 SVGEGT. Trimming removed 5 bases at V and 1 base at J, with 11 bases between. The CDR3 is CASSHGQGNTEAFF. In DNA form, the CDR3 reads TGTGCCAGCAGTCACGGTCAGGGGAACACTGAAGCTTTCTTT.

The chain links TRBV6-5 to TRBJ1-1, with D tentatively TRBD1 (5 bases). Trimming cost V 6 bases and J 4 bases, with 12 bases left between them. This CDR3 has 13 amino acids. The V gene's germline CDR1 is MNHEY and CDR2 SVGAGI. The CDR3 DNA follows: TGTGCCAGCAGATCGGGGGGATTCACTGAAGCTTTCTTT. This sequence encodes CASRSGGFTEAFF.

About this clone: Other DNA variants within this sample encode the same CDR3. This chain links TRBV5-1 with TRBJ2-2; 8 nucleotides align to TRBD1. V trimming: 2 bases; J trimming: 1 base; junction bases outside the gene matches: 1. The germline V gene has CDR1 SGHRS and CDR2 YFSETQ. The CDR3 length is 15 residues. The DNA of the CDR3 is TGCGCCAGCAGCTTAGGACAGGGGAACACCGGGGAGCTGTTTTTT. Its protein is CASSLGQGNTGELFF.

V is TRBV5-8 and J is TRBJ1-5; no firm D call. The CDR3 covers 12 residues. Looked up from germline, CDR1 is SGHTS and CDR2 is YDEGEE. V lost 7 bases to trimming and J lost 4 bases, with 9 bases between them. The CDR3 nucleotides are TGTGCCAGCGACCGGGAGAATCAGCCCCAGCATTTT. The encoded protein is CASDRENQPQHF.

This chain links TRBV25-1 with TRBJ2-2, with TRBD1 identical over 9 bases. Looked up from germline, CDR1 is MGHDK and CDR2 is SYGVNS. The CDR3 runs 16 residues. The V and J ends lost 3 bases and 3 bases, in that order; junction bases with no gene match: 5. This chain's CDR3 is CASSEPQGAHTGELFF. The CDR3 DNA follows: TGTGCCAGCAGTGAGCCACAGGGGGCCCACACCGGGGAGCTGTTTTTT. Full variable domain (rest looked up from reference TRBV25-1 and TRBJ2-2): EADIYQTPRYLVIGTGKKITLECSQTMGHDKMYWYQQDPGMELHLIHYSYGVNSTEKGDLSSESTVSRIRTEHFPLTLESARPSHTSQYLCASSEPQGAHTGELFFGEGSRLTVL.

The chain is built from TRBV27 and TRBJ2-7; 7 bases are a match to TRBD2. V lost 6 bases to trimming and J lost 0 bases; unmatched junction nucleotides: 5. The germline CDR1 and CDR2 sequences are MNHEY and SMNVEV (reference sequence). The CDR3 spans 14 residues. The CDR3 spells CASRGGSLSYEQYF. The CDR3 DNA reads as TGTGCCAGCAGGGGGGGGTCCCTCTCCTACGAGCAGTACTTC.

V usage is TRBV7-2 and J usage is TRBJ2-5; TRBD2 matches 7 bases. Germline V CDR1 and CDR2: SGHTA, FQGNSA. The CDR3 extends over 14 amino acids. V dropped 5 bases and J dropped 5; count of bases not matched to a gene: 8. As DNA, the CDR3 is TGTGCCAGCAGCCCCGGGCGGGGGTTGGAGACCCAGTACTTC. Its protein product is CASSPGRGLETQYF.

The chain couples TRBV19 to TRBJ2-2, with D possibly being TRBD1 (5 bases). V shed 3 bases and J shed 7 bases, with 12 bases lying between them. Germline lookup yields CDR1 LNHDA and CDR2 SQIVND (reference sequence). CDR3 size: 14 residues. In DNA, the CDR3 is TGTGCCAGTAGTATGGGCAGGGCTAGCGGGGAGCTGTTTTTT. This sequence encodes CASSMGRASGELFF.

V is TRBV9 and J is TRBJ1-3, with 7 bases matching TRBD1. CDR1 SGDLS and CDR2 YYNGEE come from the germline V gene. V was pared by 3 bases and J by 5 bases, with 5 bases of the junction left unmatched. This CDR3 has 14 residues. The CDR3 loop is CASSGGTVRNTIYF. The CDR3 nucleotides are TGTGCCAGCAGCGGAGGGACAGTCCGAAACACCATATATTTT.

The rearrangement links TRBV24-1 to TRBJ2-1; 12 bases agree with TRBD2. Germline V gene sequence: CDR1 KGHDR, CDR2 SFDVKD. The CDR3 loop spans 19 amino acids. The J segment lost 1 base and the V segment lost 5 bases, leaving 11 bases of the junction unmatched. CDR3 residues: CATSGSSGRARGSYNEQFF. The CDR3 DNA follows: TGTGCCACCAGTGGTTCTAGCGGGAGGGCCAGAGGGTCCTACAATGAGCAGTTCTTC.

The rearrangement links TRBV9 to TRBJ1-3; no reliable D call. Trimming took off 1 base at V and 3 bases at J, with 8 bases between the two ends. The germline gives CDR1 SGDLS, CDR2 YYNGEE. The CDR3 is made up of 14 amino acids. For the CDR3, the DNA is TGTGCCAGCAGCGTACGGGAGGTTGGAAACACCATATATTTT. Amino acid sequence: CASSVREVGNTIYF.

This clone was detected a few times. The genes are TRBV19 and TRBJ1-5, with 8 positions matching TRBD1. V trimming: 4 bases; J trimming: 4 bases; junction bases outside the gene matches: 9. The V gene's germline CDR1 is LNHDA and CDR2 SQIVND (reference sequence). The CDR3 extends over 16 amino acids. The CDR3 region has the DNA TGTGCCAGTAGTAACCAGGGGGCCCCCTTAAATCAGCCCCAGCATTTT. Amino acids: CASSNQGAPLNQPQHF.

This clone was counted a single time. The chain couples TRBV19 to TRBJ1-1; possible D gene TRBD1, 5 bases. Germline V gene data show CDR1 as LNHDA and CDR2 as SQIVND (reference sequence). Trimming stripped 5 bases from V and 0 bases from J, with 16 bases between. This CDR3 has 16 residues. The CDR3 spells CASSLKRADMNTEAFF. The CDR3, as DNA: TGTGCCAGTAGTCTAAAACGGGCGGACATGAACACTGAAGCTTTCTTT.

The genes are TRBV6-1 and TRBJ1-2; perhaps TRBD1 as D (6 bases). The CDR3 spans 13 residues. Between the trimmed V and J ends, which lost 3 bases and 7 bases, there was a span of 12 bases. The germline gives CDR1 MNHNS, CDR2 SASEGT. DNA for the CDR3: TGTGCCAGCAGTGATACAGGGTCGGGTGGCTACACCTTC. This sequence encodes CASSDTGSGGYTF.

The chain uses TRBV28 and TRBJ2-2; D is perhaps TRBD1 (5 bases). V dropped 5 bases and J dropped 3 bases, with 13 bases sitting between them. This CDR3 region has 15 residues. Germline-derived CDR1 and CDR2 are MDHEN and SYDVKM. The CDR3 DNA reads as TGTGCCAGCAGTGCCATTCTCAGGGACACCGGGGAGCTGTTTTTT. It is translated as CASSAILRDTGELFF.